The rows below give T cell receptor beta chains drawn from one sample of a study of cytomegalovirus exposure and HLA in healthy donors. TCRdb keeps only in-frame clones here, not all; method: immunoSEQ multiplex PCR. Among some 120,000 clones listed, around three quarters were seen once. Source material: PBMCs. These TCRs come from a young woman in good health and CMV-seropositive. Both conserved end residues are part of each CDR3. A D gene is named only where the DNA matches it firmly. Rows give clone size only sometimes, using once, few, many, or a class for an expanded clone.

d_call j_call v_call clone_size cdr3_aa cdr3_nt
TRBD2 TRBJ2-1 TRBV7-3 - CASSPPSGSHFF TGTGCCAGCAGCCCCCCTAGCGGGAGTCACTTCTTC
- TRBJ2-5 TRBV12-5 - CASGLGQGGLETQYF TGTGCTAGTGGTTTGGGGCAGGGAGGTTTAGAGACCCAGTACTTC
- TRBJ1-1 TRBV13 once CASSSTDNTEAFF TGTGCCAGCAGCTCGACAGATAACACTGAAGCTTTCTTT
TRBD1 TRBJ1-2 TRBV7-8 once CASSLVSGQGAKWSGGYTF TGTGCCAGCAGCTTAGTGTCGGGACAGGGGGCGAAGTGGTCCGGTGGCTACACCTTC
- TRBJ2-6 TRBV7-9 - CASRTAESGANVLTF TGTGCCAGCAGGACAGCCGAGTCTGGGGCCAACGTCCTGACTTTC
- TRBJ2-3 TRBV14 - CASSQVGPNTDTQYF TGTGCCAGCAGCCAAGTTGGCCCAAACACAGATACGCAGTATTTT
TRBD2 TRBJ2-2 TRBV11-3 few CASSLVAGSGELFF TGTGCCAGCAGCTTAGTAGCGGGGAGCGGGGAGCTGTTTTTT
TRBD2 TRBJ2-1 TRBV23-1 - CASSQSDGRADEQFF TGCGCCAGCAGTCAATCGGACGGGAGGGCCGATGAGCAGTTCTTC
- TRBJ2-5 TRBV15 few CATSRDQGETQYF TGTGCCACCAGCAGAGATCAGGGTGAGACCCAGTACTTC
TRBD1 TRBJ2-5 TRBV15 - CATSRDRVETQYF TGTGCCACCAGCCGCGACAGGGTAGAGACCCAGTACTTC
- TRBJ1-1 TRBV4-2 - CASSQVEGERAFF TGTGCCAGCAGCCAAGTCGAGGGCGAGCGAGCTTTCTTT
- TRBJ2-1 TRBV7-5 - CGRSLKGPGTSLCEQFF TGTGGCAGAAGCCTTAAAGGCCCCGGGACTAGCCTTTGTGAGCAGTTCTTC
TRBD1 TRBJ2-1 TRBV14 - CASSRRDSRNEQFF TGTGCCAGCAGCCGCCGGGACAGCAGAAATGAGCAGTTCTTC
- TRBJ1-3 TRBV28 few CASSFGESGNTIYF TGTGCCAGCAGTTTCGGGGAAAGTGGAAACACCATATATTTT
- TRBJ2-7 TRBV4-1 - CASSQVSLPGTYEQYF TGCGCCAGCAGCCAAGTTTCGCTTCCAGGAACCTACGAGCAGTACTTC
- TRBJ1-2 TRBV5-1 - CASSHPRQDAKFRTYGYTF TGCGCCAGCAGCCACCCTAGACAGGATGCGAAGTTTAGAACCTATGGCTACACCTTC
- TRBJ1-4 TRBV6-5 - CASSYTPQGEKLFF TGTGCCAGCAGTTACACACCTCAGGGCGAAAAACTGTTTTTT
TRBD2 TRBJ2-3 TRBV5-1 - CASSRGVSADTDTQYF TGCGCCAGCAGTCGGGGGGTGTCCGCAGACACAGATACGCAGTATTTT
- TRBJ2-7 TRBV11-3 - CASSQMGASRAGQYF TGTGCCAGCAGCCAGATGGGGGCTAGCCGGGCGGGGCAGTACTTC
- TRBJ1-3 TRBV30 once CAWSVPGQISGNTIYF TGTGCCTGGAGTGTACCCGGACAGATCTCTGGAAACACCATATATTTT
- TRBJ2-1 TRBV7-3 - CASSLTRGPYNEQFF TGTGCCAGCAGCTTAACCAGGGGCCCCTACAATGAGCAGTTCTTC
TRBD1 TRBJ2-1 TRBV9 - CASSKGARKEQFF TGTGCCAGCAGTAAGGGGGCGCGGAAAGAGCAGTTCTTC
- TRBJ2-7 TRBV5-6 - CASSLSKYEQYF TGTGCCAGCAGCTTGTCTAAGTACGAGCAGTACTTC
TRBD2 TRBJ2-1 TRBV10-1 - CASSGGLAGGNEQFF TGCGCCAGCAGTGGGGGACTAGCGGGAGGGAATGAGCAGTTCTTC
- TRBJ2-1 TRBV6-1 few CASSESRGPSGNEQFF TGTGCCAGCAGTGAAAGTAGGGGTCCTTCTGGAAATGAGCAGTTCTTC
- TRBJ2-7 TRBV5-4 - CASSSRGPHEQYF TGTGCCAGCAGCTCGCGGGGCCCCCACGAGCAGTACTTC
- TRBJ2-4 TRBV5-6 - CASREGGNIQYF TGTGCCAGCAGAGAGGGCGGTAACATTCAGTACTTC
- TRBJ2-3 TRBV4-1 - CASSPSSGVRRDTQYF TGCGCCAGCAGCCCTTCTTCAGGGGTGAGGAGAGATACGCAGTATTTT
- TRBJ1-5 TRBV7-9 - CASSREADQPQHF TGTGCCAGCAGCCGGGAGGCGGATCAGCCCCAGCATTTT
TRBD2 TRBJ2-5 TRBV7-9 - CSSSLLWGGLWETQYF TGTTCCAGCAGCTTATTATGGGGAGGGCTGTGGGAGACCCAGTACTTC
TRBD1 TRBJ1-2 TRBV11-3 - CASSPRQGVDYGYTF TGTGCCAGCAGCCCTCGACAGGGTGTGGACTATGGCTACACCTTC
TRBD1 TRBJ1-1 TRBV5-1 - CASSSIRTGSTEAFF TGCGCCAGCAGCTCTATACGGACAGGAAGCACTGAAGCTTTCTTT
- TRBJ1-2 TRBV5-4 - CAVGGRDYGYTF TGTGCCGTAGGCGGGAGGGACTATGGCTACACCTTC
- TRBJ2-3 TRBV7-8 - CASSVHSDTQYF TGTGCCAGCAGCGTTCACTCAGATACGCAGTATTTT
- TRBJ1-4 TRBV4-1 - CASSQVQEKLFF TGCGCCAGCAGCCAGGTCCAGGAAAAACTGTTTTTT
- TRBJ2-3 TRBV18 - CASSPPSTDTQYF TGTGCCAGCTCACCCCCTAGCACAGATACGCAGTATTTT
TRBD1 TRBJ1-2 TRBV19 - CARTGNYGYTF TGTGCCAGGACAGGGAACTATGGCTACACCTTC
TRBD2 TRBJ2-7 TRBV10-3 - CAISAATSGRGEQYF TGTGCCATCAGTGCCGCGACTAGCGGGAGAGGTGAGCAGTACTTC
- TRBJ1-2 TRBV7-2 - CASSLDTAANGYTF TGTGCCAGCAGCTTAGATACAGCTGCTAATGGCTACACCTTC
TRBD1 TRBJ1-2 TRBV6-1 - CASSVGTDGYGYTF TGTGCCAGCAGTGTGGGGACAGATGGCTATGGCTACACCTTC
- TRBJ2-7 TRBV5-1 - CASSLGLAPSYEQYF TGCGCCAGCAGCTTGGGATTAGCCCCTTCCTACGAGCAGTACTTC
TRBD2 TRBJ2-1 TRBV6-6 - CASSSGPSGTNEQFF TGTGCCAGCAGTTCCGGTCCTAGCGGGACCAATGAGCAGTTCTTC
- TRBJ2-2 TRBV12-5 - CASGLNPYTGELFF TGTGCTAGTGGTTTAAATCCCTACACCGGGGAGCTGTTTTTT
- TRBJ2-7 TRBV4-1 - CASSQGGGLAYEQYF TGCGCCAGCAGCCAAGGAGGCGGGTTGGCCTACGAGCAGTACTTC
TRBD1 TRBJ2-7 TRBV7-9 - CASSARTGALYEQYF TGTGCCAGCAGCGCACGGACAGGGGCCCTCTACGAGCAGTACTTC
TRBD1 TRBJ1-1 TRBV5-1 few CASSSGTGGNTEAFF TGCGCCAGCAGCTCCGGGACAGGGGGTAACACTGAAGCTTTCTTT
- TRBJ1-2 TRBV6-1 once CASSDYSGHGYTF TGTGCCAGCAGTGACTACTCAGGCCATGGCTACACCTTC
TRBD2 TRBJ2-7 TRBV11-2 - CASSLDGRGRALYEQYF TGTGCCAGCAGCTTAGACGGGCGCGGGAGGGCCCTCTACGAGCAGTACTTC
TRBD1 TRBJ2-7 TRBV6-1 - CATQTSDRRAYEQYF TGTGCCACCCAGACATCGGACAGGCGAGCCTACGAGCAGTACTTC
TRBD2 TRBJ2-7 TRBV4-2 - CASSQTIWGLESGEQYF TGTGCCAGCAGCCAAACAATATGGGGACTAGAATCGGGCGAGCAGTACTTC
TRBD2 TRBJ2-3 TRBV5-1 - CASSLAGGDTQYF TGCGCCAGCAGCTTAGCGGGAGGAGATACGCAGTATTTT